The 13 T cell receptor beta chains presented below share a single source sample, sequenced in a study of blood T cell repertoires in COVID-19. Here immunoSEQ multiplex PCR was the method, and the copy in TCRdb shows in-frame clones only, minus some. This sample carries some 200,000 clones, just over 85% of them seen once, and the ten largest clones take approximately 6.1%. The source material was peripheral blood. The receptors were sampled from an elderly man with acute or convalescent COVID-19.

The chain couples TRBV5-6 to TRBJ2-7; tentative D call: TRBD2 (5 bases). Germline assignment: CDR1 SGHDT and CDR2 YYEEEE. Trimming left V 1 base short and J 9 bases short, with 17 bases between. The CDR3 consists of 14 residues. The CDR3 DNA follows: TGTGCCAGCAGCTTGATGGGAGCCCGGCGTCGGCAGTACGTC. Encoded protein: CASSLMGARRRQYV.

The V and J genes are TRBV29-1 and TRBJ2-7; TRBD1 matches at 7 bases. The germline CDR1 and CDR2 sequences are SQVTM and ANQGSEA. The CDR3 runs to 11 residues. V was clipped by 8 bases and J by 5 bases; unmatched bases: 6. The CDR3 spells CSSGTADEQYV. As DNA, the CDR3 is TGCAGCAGTGGGACAGCCGACGAGCAGTACGTC.

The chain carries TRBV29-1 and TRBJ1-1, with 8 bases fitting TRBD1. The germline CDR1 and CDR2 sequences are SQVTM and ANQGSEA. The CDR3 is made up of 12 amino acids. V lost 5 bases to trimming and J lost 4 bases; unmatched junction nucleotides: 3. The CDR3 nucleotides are TGCAGCGTTCGAACAGGGGGCACTGAAGCTTTCTTT. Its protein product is CSVRTGGTEAFF.

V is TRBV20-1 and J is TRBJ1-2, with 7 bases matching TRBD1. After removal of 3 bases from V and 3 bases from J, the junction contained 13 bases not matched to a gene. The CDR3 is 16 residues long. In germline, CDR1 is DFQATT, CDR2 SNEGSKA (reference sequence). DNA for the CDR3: TGCAGTGCTAGTAGCTTATTTGGGCAGGGGGACTATGGCTACACCTTC. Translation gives CSASSLFGQGDYGYTF.

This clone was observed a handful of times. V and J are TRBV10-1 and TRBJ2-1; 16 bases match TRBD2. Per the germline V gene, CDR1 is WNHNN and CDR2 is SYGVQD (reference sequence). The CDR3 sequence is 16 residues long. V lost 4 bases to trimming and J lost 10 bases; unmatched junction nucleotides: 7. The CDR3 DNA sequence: TGCGCCAGCAGTGCCAGGGGACTAGCGGGGGGGACCGAGCAGTTCTTC. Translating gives CASSARGLAGGTEQFF.

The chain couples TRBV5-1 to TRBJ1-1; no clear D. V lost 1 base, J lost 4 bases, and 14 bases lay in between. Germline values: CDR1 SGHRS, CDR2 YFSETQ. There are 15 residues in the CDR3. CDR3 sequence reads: CASSLQSGSGTEAFF. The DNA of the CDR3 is TGCGCCAGCAGCTTGCAATCGGGGTCGGGCACTGAAGCTTTCTTT.

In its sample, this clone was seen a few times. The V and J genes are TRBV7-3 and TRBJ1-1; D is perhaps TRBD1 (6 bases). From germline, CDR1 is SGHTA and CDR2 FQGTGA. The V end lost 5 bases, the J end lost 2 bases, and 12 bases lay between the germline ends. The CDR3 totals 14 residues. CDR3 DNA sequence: TGTGCCAGCAGCCCAGGACAGTACAACACTGAAGCTTTCTTT. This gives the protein CASSPGQYNTEAFF.

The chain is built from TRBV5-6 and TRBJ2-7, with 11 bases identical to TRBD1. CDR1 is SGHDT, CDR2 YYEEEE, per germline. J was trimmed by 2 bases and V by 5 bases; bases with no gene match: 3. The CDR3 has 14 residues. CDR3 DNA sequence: TGTGCCAGCAGTGGGACAGGGGGGACCTACGAGCAGTACGTC. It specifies CASSGTGGTYEQYV.

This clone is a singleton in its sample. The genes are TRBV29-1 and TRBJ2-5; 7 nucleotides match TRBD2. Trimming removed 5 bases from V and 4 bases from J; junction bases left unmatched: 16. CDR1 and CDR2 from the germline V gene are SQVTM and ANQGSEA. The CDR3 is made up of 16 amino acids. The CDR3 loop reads CSVYGDRAGVLETQYF. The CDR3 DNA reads TGCAGCGTTTATGGCGATCGGGCGGGAGTCCTAGAGACCCAGTACTTC. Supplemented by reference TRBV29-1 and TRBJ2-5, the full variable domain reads SAVISQKPSRDICQRGTSLTIQCQVDSQVTMMFWYRQQPGQSLTLIATANQGSEATYESGFVIDKFPISRPNLTFSTLTVSNMSPEDSSIYLCSVYGDRAGVLETQYFGPGTRLLVL.

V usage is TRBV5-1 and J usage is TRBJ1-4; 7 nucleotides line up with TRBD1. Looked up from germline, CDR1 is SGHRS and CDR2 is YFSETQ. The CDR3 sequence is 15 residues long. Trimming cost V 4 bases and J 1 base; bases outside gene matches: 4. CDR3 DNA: TGCGCCAGCAGCCCAGGGGGTGGAACTAATGAAAAACTGTTTTTT. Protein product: CASSPGGGTNEKLFF.

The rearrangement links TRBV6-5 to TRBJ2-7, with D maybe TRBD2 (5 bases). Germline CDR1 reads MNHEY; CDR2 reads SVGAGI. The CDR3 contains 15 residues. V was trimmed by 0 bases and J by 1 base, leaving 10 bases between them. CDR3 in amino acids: CASSYSARTSYEQYF. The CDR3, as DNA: TGTGCCAGCAGTTACTCCGCCAGGACTTCCTACGAGCAGTACTTC.

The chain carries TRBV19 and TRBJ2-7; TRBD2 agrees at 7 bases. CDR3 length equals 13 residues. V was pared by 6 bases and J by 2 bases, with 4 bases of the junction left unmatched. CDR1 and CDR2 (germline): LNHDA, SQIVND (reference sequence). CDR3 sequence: CASRLSGTYEQYF. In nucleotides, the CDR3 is TGTGCCAGTAGATTAAGCGGGACCTACGAGCAGTACTTC.

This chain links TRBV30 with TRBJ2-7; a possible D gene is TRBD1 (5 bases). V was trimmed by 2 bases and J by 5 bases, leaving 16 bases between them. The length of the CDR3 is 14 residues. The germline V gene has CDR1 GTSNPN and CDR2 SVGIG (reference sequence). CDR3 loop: CAWSSWQGRDEQYV. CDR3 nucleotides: TGTGCCTGGAGTTCATGGCAGGGCCGCGACGAGCAGTACGTC.